Below are 12 T cell receptor beta chains sequenced from a single sample in a study of shared clonotypes between healthy human individuals. Generated by immunoSEQ multiplex PCR, the TCRdb table keeps only in-frame clones and is missing some. This sample carries 500,000 or so clones, approximately 95% of them seen once, and the ten largest clones take about 0.06%. Material: naive CD4+ T cells sorted from blood. Subset specified: CD45RA+ positively selected. Receptor source: a woman in her twenties or thirties in good health.

Of note for this clone: This specimen includes other DNA sequences encoding the same CDR3. The V gene is TRBV11-2, the J gene TRBJ2-5, with D uncertain. This CDR3 comprises 12 residues. CDR1 SGHAT and CDR2 FQNNGV come from the germline V gene. V lost 5 bases and J lost 5, with 9 bases in between. DNA of the CDR3: TGTGCCAGCAGCCCCGTAGGGGAGACCCAGTACTTC. Translated: CASSPVGETQYF.

CDR3 loop: CASSLAPSSGDGGNTIYF. The CDR3 DNA follows: TGCGCCAGCAGCTTGGCACCATCCTCAGGGGACGGTGGAAACACCATATATTTT. The chain joins TRBV5-1 to TRBJ1-3, with D tentatively TRBD1 (6 bases). V was cut by 0 bases and J by 3 bases, with 19 bases left in between. The CDR3 is 18 residues long. Germline V gene sequence: CDR1 SGHRS, CDR2 YFSETQ. Supplemented by reference TRBV5-1 and TRBJ1-3, the full variable domain reads KAGVTQTPRYLIKTRGQQVTLSCSPISGHRSVSWYQQTPGQGLQFLFEYFSETQRNKGNFPGRFSGRQFSNSRSEMNVSTLELGDSALYLCASSLAPSSGDGGNTIYFGEGSWLTVV.

The chain recombines TRBV29-1 with TRBJ1-1, with TRBD1 as a possible D gene (6 bases). The CDR3 length is 14 residues. Germline CDR1 reads SQVTM; CDR2 reads ANQGSEA. Trimming removed 6 bases at V and 2 bases at J, with 16 bases between. The CDR3 bases are TGCAGCGTGATGATTCGGGACATCAACACTGAAGCTTTCTTT. The encoded protein is CSVMIRDINTEAFF.

The V gene is TRBV6-1, the J gene TRBJ2-1; D perhaps matches TRBD1 (5 bases). V dropped 8 bases and J dropped 6 bases, with 20 bases sitting between them. CDR1 is MNHNS, CDR2 SASEGT, per germline. The CDR3 extends over 15 amino acids. CDR3 in amino acids: CASSKQGAHRNEQFF. The CDR3, as DNA: TGTGCCAGCTCTAAACAAGGGGCGCATCGCAATGAGCAGTTCTTC.

Worth noting for this clone: The limits of the CDR3 on the DNA are not certain, so only TCRdb's listed CDR3 is given. The chain joins TRBV28 to TRBJ2-2; the D call TRBD2 from the table was never checked on the DNA. The germline CDR1 and CDR2 sequences are MDHEN and SYDVKM. The CDR3 is made up of 13 amino acids, end residues included. This CDR3 is CASSFLEIGELFF.

The V call is TRBV7-9, the J call TRBJ1-1; D gene ambiguous. Trimming stripped 1 base from V and 1 base from J, with 7 bases between. Germline assignment: CDR1 SEHNR and CDR2 FQNEAQ (reference sequence). The length of the CDR3 is 14 residues. CDR3 protein: CASSLGPRNTEAFF. As DNA, the CDR3 is TGTGCCAGCAGCTTAGGCCCCAGGAACACTGAAGCTTTCTTT.

The chain carries TRBV21-1 and TRBJ2-7; the table's D call, TRBD1, has no DNA check behind it. TRBV21-1 is a pseudogene segment. The CDR3 contains 17 residues. CDR3 loop: CASSKGGPGQGIYEQYF. As DNA, the CDR3 is TGTGCCAGCAGCAAAGGGGGTCCGGGACAGGGTATTTACGAGCAGTACTTC.

The rearrangement uses TRBV10-3 and TRBJ2-2; 9 bases match TRBD1. The germline V gene has CDR1 ENHRY and CDR2 SYGVKD. This CDR3 region has 16 residues. Trimming removed 10 bases from V and 3 bases from J; junction bases left unmatched: 12. CDR3 nucleotide sequence: TGTGCCAAATCTTCCGGGACAGGGTTGGACACCGGGGAGCTGTTTTTT. This translates into CAKSSGTGLDTGELFF.

The genes are TRBV6-1 and TRBJ1-1; 7 nucleotides align to TRBD1. The trim removed 0 bases at V and 9 bases at J, leaving 4 bases unmatched. This CDR3 has 13 amino acids. Germline-derived CDR1 and CDR2 are MNHNS and SASEGT. In DNA form, the CDR3 reads TGTGCCAGCAGTGAAGCAGAAGGGGGCAAAGCTTTCTTT. This codes for CASSEAEGGKAFF.

As regards this clone: Within the sample, other DNA sequences also encode this same CDR3. The rearrangement joins TRBV7-9 to TRBJ1-5; 10 positions agree with TRBD1. This CDR3 comprises 14 residues. Germline values: CDR1 SEHNR, CDR2 FQNEAQ (reference sequence). V lost 3 bases, J lost 4 bases, and 0 bases stayed unmatched. CDR3 residues: CASSLDRGNQPQHF. For the CDR3, the DNA is TGTGCCAGCAGCTTGGACAGGGGGAATCAGCCCCAGCATTTT.

J is TRBJ1-2 and V is TRBV5-6; D is ambiguous. Germline-derived CDR1 and CDR2 are SGHDT and YYEEEE. This CDR3 has 12 amino acids. V lost 6 bases and J 6 bases, leaving 12 bases between the germline ends. CDR3 coding DNA: TGTGCCAGCAAAAACTACCCAGATGGCTACACCTTC. Protein product: CASKNYPDGYTF.

This chain links TRBV28 with TRBJ2-7; D may be TRBD1 (6 bases). The V and J ends lost 2 bases and 7 bases respectively, with 24 bases between them. Germline V gives CDR1 MDHEN, CDR2 SYDVKM. The CDR3 is 17 residues long. The DNA of the CDR3 is TGTGCCAGCAGTTTACATGTCCGAGGACAGCAAAGTTGGGAGCAGTACTTC. This codes for CASSLHVRGQQSWEQYF.